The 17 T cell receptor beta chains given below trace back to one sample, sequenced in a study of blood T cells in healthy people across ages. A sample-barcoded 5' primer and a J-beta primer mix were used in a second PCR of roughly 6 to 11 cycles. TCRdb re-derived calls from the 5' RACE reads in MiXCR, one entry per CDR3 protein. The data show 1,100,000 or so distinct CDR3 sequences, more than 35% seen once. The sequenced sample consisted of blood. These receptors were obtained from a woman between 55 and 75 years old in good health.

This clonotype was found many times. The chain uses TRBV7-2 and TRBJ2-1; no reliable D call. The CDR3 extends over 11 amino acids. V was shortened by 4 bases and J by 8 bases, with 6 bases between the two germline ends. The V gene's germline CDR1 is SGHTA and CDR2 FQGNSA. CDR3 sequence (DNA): TGTGCCAGCAGCTCGCTCGATGAGCAGTTCTTC. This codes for CASSSLDEQFF.

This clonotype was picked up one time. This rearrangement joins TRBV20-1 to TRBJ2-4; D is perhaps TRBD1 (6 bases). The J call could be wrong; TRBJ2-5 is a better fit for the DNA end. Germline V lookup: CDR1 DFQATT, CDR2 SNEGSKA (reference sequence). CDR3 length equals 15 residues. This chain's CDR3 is CSARAFGQFQETQYF. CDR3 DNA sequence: TGCAGTGCTAGAGCCTTCGGACAGTTTCAAGAGACCCAGTACTTC.

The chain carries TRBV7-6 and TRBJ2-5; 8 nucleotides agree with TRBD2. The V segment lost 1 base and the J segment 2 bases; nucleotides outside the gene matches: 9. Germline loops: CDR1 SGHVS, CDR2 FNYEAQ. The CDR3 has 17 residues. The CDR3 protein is CASSLGRAGGVQETQYF. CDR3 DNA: TGTGCCAGCAGCTTAGGTCGGGCGGGGGGAGTACAAGAGACCCAGTACTTC.

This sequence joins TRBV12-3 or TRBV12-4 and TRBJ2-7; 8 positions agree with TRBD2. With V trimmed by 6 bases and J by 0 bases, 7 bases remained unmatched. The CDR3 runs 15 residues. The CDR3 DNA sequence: TGTGCCAGCAGGTTGAGCGGGGGCAACTCCTACGAGCAGTACTTC. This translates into CASRLSGGNSYEQYF.

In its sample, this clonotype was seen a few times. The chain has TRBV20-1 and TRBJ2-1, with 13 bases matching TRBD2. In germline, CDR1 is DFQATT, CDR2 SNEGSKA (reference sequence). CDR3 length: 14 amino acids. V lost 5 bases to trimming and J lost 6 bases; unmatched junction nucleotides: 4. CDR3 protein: CSASGLAGANEQFF. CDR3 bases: TGCAGTGCTTCAGGACTAGCGGGAGCCAATGAGCAGTTCTTC.

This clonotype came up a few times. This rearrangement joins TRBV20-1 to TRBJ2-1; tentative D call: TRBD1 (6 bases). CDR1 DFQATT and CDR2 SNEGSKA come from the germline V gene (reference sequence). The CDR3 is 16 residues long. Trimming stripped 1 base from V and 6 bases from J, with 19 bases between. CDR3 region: CSARALDRPQTNEQFF. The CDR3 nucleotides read TGCAGTGCTAGAGCCCTCGACAGGCCCCAAACCAATGAGCAGTTCTTC.

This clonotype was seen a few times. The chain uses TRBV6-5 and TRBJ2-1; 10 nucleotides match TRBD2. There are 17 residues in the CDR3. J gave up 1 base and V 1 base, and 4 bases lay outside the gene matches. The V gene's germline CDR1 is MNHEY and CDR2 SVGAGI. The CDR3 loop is CASSYLAGGGSYNEQFF. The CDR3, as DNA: TGTGCCAGCAGTTACTTAGCGGGAGGCGGGTCCTACAATGAGCAGTTCTTC.

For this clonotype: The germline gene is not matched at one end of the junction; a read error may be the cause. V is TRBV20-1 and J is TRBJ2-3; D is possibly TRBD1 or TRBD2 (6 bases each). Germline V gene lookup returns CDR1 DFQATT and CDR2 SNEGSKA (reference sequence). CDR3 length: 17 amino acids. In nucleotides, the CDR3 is TGCAGTGCTTCAGGGGTTGTGGGGGGACACCGCACAGATACGCAGAATTTT. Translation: CSASGVVGGHRTDTQNF.

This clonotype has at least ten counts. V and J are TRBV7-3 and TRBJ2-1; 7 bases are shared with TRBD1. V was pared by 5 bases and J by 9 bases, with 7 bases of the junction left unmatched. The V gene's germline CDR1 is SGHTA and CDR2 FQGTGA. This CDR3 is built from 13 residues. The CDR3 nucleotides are TGTGCCAGCAGCAAGACAGGGCAGGGTGAGCAGTTCTTC. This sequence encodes CASSKTGQGEQFF. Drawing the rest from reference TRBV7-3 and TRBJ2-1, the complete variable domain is GAGVSQTPSNKVTEKGKYVELRCDPISGHTALYWYRQSLGQGPEFLIYFQGTGAADDSGLPNDRFFAVRPEGSVSTLKIQRTERGDSAVYLCASSKTGQGEQFFGPGTRLTVL.

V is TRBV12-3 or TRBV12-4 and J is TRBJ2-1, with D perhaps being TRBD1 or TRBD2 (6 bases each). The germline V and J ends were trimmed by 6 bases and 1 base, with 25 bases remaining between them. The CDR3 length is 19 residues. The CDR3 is CASSPRAGQGLASYNEQFF. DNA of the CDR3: TGTGCCAGCAGCCCCCGGGCGGGACAAGGACTGGCTTCCTACAATGAGCAGTTCTTC.

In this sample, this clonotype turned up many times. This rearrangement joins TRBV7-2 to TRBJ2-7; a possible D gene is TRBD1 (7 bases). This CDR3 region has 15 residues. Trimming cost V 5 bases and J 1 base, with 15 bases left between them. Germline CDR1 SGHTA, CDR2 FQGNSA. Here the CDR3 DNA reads TGTGCCAGCAGCGCAGGGGGGACCGCTTCCTACGAGCAGTACTTC. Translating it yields CASSAGGTASYEQYF. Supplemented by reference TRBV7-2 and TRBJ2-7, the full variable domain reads GAGVSQSPSNKVTEKGKDVELRCDPISGHTALYWYRQSLGQGLEFLIYFQGNSAPDKSGLPSDRFSAERTGGSVSTLTIQRTQQEDSAVYLCASSAGGTASYEQYFGPGTRLTVT.

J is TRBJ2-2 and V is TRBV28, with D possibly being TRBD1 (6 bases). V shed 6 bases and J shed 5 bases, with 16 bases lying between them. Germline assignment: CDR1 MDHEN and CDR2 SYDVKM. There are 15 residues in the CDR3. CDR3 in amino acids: CASSNPKGVTGELFF. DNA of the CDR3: TGTGCCAGCAGCAACCCGAAGGGGGTGACCGGGGAGCTGTTTTTT.

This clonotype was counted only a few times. The CDR3 protein is CSAEGQASTDTQYF. The CDR3 DNA reads TGCAGTGCGGAAGGACAGGCCAGCACAGATACGCAGTATTTT. The genes are TRBV20-1 and TRBJ2-3, with 7 bases matching TRBD1. The trim removed 6 bases at V and 0 bases at J, leaving 6 bases unmatched. This CDR3 is 14 amino acids long. The V gene's germline CDR1 is DFQATT and CDR2 SNEGSKA (reference sequence).

The CDR3 DNA follows: TGCAGTGCTAGAGGGCGCGGGCTAGCGGGAGCCCGAGGCATTCAGTACTTC. As protein: CSARGRGLAGARGIQYF. V gene TRBV20-1 combines with J gene TRBJ2-4; 10 bases fit TRBD2. The junction had 15 bases not matched to a gene; V was cut back by 1 base and J by 9 bases. The CDR3 runs 17 residues. Germline V lookup: CDR1 DFQATT, CDR2 SNEGSKA (reference sequence).

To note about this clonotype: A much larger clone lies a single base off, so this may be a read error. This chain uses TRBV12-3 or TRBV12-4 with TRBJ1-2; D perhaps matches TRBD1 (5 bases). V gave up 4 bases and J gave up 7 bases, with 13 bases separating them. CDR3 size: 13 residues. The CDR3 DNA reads TGTGCCAGCAGTTGCGGGGGGGGGACTGGCTACACCTTC. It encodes CASSCGGGTGYTF.

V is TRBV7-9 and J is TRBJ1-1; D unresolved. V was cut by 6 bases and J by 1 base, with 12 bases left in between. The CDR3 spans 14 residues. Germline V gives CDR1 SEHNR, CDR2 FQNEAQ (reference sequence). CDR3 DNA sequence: TGTGCCAGCAGGGACCGACTGACGAACACTGAAGCTTTCTTT. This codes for CASRDRLTNTEAFF.

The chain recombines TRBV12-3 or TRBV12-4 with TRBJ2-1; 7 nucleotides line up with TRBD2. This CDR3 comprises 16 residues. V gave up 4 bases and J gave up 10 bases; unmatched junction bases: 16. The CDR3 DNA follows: TGTGCCAGCAGTTCGGGACCATCGGGGGGAGTACCGGAGCAGTTCTTC. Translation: CASSSGPSGGVPEQFF.